Listed below are T cell receptor beta chains from one sample, sequenced in a study of human T cells and chemical hapten exposure. MiXCR, applied by TCRdb to the RACE reads, yields one record per CDR3 protein. Altogether tens of thousands of distinct CDR3 sequences are present, 9.5% to 10% being singletons, with the ten largest covering 9.6%. Sequences were derived from whole blood, sampled in connection with sensitization to the hapten diphenylcyclopropenone (DPC). Source of these receptors: a man in his forties with alopecia areata. Some clones in this sample may be carry-over from other donors' samples. CDR3s include the opening cysteine and the closing phenylalanine or tryptophan. A D gene is named only where the DNA matches it firmly. Clone size appears in some rows only: once, few, many, or a class for an expanded clone.

>many|TRBV20-1|TRBJ1-5|TRBD1
TGCAGTGCCTTTCCTGCCCTCCCCGGACAGGGGGCGCTTCGGGGGTCTTGGAATCAGCCCCAGCATTTT
CSAFPALPGQGALRGSWNQPQHF
>many|TRBV5-6|TRBJ1-5|TRBD1
TGTGCCAGCAGCTCCAAACAGGGGGAAATTCGCAATCAGCCCCAGCATTTT
CASSSKQGEIRNQPQHF
>many|TRBV9|TRBJ2-7|NA
TGTGCCAGCAGCGTAGAACAGGTCTCCGAGCAGTACTTC
CASSVEQVSEQYF
>few|TRBV19|TRBJ2-7|NA
TGTGCCAGTAGTGTCACCGGGACATCGGCCTACGAGCAGTACTTC
CASSVTGTSAYEQYF
>many|TRBV10-3|TRBJ2-7|NA
TGTGCCATCAGTGGATCGGGGCAGGCCTACGAGCAGTACTTC
CAISGSGQAYEQYF
>few|TRBV7-9|TRBJ2-7|NA
TGTGCCAGCAGCCCGCAGGTTATCTACGAGCAGTACTTC
CASSPQVIYEQYF
>many|TRBV20-1|TRBJ2-2|NA
TGCAGTGCTAGCGATTTACAGGCGAACACCGGGGAGCTGTTTTTT
CSASDLQANTGELFF
>many|TRBV20-1|TRBJ2-1|NA
TGCAGTGCTAGAGATTTACTAGACCGACATGAGCAGTTCTTC
CSARDLLDRHEQFF
>NA|TRBV28|TRBJ2-7|NA
TGTGCCAGCAGTTCCCTGAGGGCGCCCACCTACGAGCAGTACTTC
CASSSLRAPTYEQYF
>NA|TRBV12-5|TRBJ2-1|TRBD2
TGTGCTAGTGGTTTCTGGCTAGCGGGTTTTAGTGAGCAGTTCTTC
CASGFWLAGFSEQFF
>few|TRBV12-3/TRBV12-4|TRBJ1-4|TRBD1
TGTGCCAGCAGTACCGGACAGGGGGGATATGAAAAACTGTTTTTT
CASSTGQGGYEKLFF
>few|TRBV7-8|TRBJ1-2|NA
TGTGCCAGCAGCCCCACGGGACCTGGGTTCTATGGCTACACCTTC
CASSPTGPGFYGYTF
>NA|TRBV6-2/TRBV6-3|TRBJ2-7|NA
TGTGCCAGCAGTGACTTTCCCGGGAGGCAGTACTTC
CASSDFPGRQYF
>NA|TRBV9|TRBJ2-1|NA
TGTGCCAGCAGCGTAGCCGGGGCGTCCTACAATGAGCAGTTCTTC
CASSVAGASYNEQFF
>NA|TRBV9|TRBJ1-3|NA
TGTGCCAGCAGCGTAGACGTCGGAGGAAACACCATATATTTT
CASSVDVGGNTIYF
>NA|TRBV10-2|TRBJ2-5|TRBD2
TGCGCCAGCAGTACCCAACTAGCGGGAGGGCTAGAGACCCAGTACTTC
CASSTQLAGGLETQYF
>NA|TRBV11-3|TRBJ2-3|NA
TGTGCCAGCAGCTTAGGGATAGCGGACCCCACAGATATGCAGTATTTT
CASSLGIADPTDMQYF
>NA|TRBV6-2/TRBV6-3|TRBJ2-7|NA
TGTGCCAGCAGTTTTGCCAGGGACGACTACGAGCAGTACTTC
CASSFARDDYEQYF
>few|TRBV12-3/TRBV12-4|TRBJ1-1|NA
TGTGCCAGCAGTTTACCCAGGGCGGTTGAAGCTTTCTTT
CASSLPRAVEAFF
>NA|TRBV28|TRBJ2-5|NA
TGTGCCAGCAGTTTAAGGGGACAAGGAGGAGAGACCCAGTACTTC
CASSLRGQGGETQYF
>once|TRBV28|TRBJ2-3|TRBD2
TGTGCCACCACGGGAGGGTCATTAACAGATACGCAGTATTTT
CATTGGSLTDTQYF
>NA|TRBV5-1|TRBJ2-1|TRBD2
TGCGCCAGCAGCTTGTCTAGCGGGAGGGCCTACAATGAGCAGTTCTTC
CASSLSSGRAYNEQFF
>many|TRBV6-2/TRBV6-3|TRBJ2-3|TRBD2
TGTGCCAGCAGCCCCGGACTAGCGAGTACAGATACGCAGTATTTT
CASSPGLASTDTQYF
>few|TRBV5-5|TRBJ1-2|NA
TGTGCCAGCAGCTTCTTACAGGGTTCTTCTGGCTATGGCTACACCTTC
CASSFLQGSSGYGYTF
>many|TRBV11-3|TRBJ2-1|TRBD1
TGTGCCAGCAGCGCCAGGGGGACGGATGAGCAGTTCTTC
CASSARGTDEQFF
>few|TRBV4-3|TRBJ2-1|NA
TGCGCCAGCAGCCCCCAGCAATTACGCGGCGGGGAGCAGTTCTTC
CASSPQQLRGGEQFF
>many|TRBV10-3|TRBJ2-1|TRBD2
TGTGCCATCAGTGAGTCCCTAGCGGGAGTAGGTGAGCAGTTCTTC
CAISESLAGVGEQFF
>NA|TRBV6-5|TRBJ2-3|NA
TGTGCCACCGGCTCAGGGGGGCCCACAGATACGCAGTATTTT
CATGSGGPTDTQYF
>few|TRBV25-1|TRBJ2-3|TRBD2
TGTGCCAGCAGTGAAGTGCGGGAGGGCCGCGCAGATACGCAGTATTTT
CASSEVREGRADTQYF
>few|TRBV7-8|TRBJ2-3|NA
TGTGCCAGCTTCTTCCAGGTGGCAGATACGCAGTATTTT
CASFFQVADTQYF
>NA|TRBV5-4|TRBJ1-1|NA
TGTGCCAGCAGCTTGGGATCAGGGGCTGAAGCTTTCTTT
CASSLGSGAEAFF
>NA|TRBV27|TRBJ1-4|NA
TGTGCCAGCAGTTTCTTAGGGAGGACGGGGGAAAAACTGTTTTTT
CASSFLGRTGEKLFF
>few|TRBV5-4|TRBJ2-1|TRBD1
TGTGCCAGCAGGTTCCGGGACAGGGGAGGAAATGAGCAGTTCTTC
CASRFRDRGGNEQFF
>many|TRBV20-1|TRBJ2-6|NA
TGCAGTGCTGACGCCCGCAATTCTGGGGCCAACGTCCTGACTTTC
CSADARNSGANVLTF
>few|TRBV7-9|TRBJ2-7|NA
TGTGCCAGCAGCTTAGGCTACTCCTACGAGCAGTACTTC
CASSLGYSYEQYF
>few|TRBV6-1|TRBJ1-2|NA
TGTGCCAGCAGTGAAGCCGGAGTTTATGGCTACACCTTC
CASSEAGVYGYTF
>NA|TRBV5-4|TRBJ2-2|TRBD1
TGTGCCAGCAGCTCCTGGGGGGGACAGGGTTACGTCGGGGAGCTGTTTTTT
CASSSWGGQGYVGELFF
>many|TRBV20-1|TRBJ2-1|TRBD2
TGCAGTGCTCGAACAGCCGGGACTAAATACAATGAGCAGTTCTTC
CSARTAGTKYNEQFF
>NA|TRBV6-2/TRBV6-3|TRBJ2-7|NA
TGTGCCAGCAGTTACTCTAGGATTCAGGGGAACTCCTACGAGCAGTACTTC
CASSYSRIQGNSYEQYF
>NA|TRBV13|TRBJ2-3|NA
TGTGCCAGCAGCTTAGGGCTGGAGGGTAGCACAGATACGCAGTATTTT
CASSLGLEGSTDTQYF
>few|TRBV28|TRBJ2-7|NA
TGTGCCAGCGGCGAGCAGTACTTC
CASGEQYF
>few|TRBV7-9|TRBJ2-5|NA
TGTGCCAGCAGCTTAGGGGACACAGGAGAGACCCAGTACTTC
CASSLGDTGETQYF
>few|TRBV7-9|TRBJ1-2|TRBD1
TGTGCCAGCAGCCACAGACAGGGGGCAGATGGCTACACCTTC
CASSHRQGADGYTF
>many|TRBV2|TRBJ2-2|NA
TGTGCCAGCAGTGGGACGGTCGCGAACACCGGGGAGCTGTTTTTT
CASSGTVANTGELFF
>NA|TRBV7-2|TRBJ2-1|NA
TGTGCCAGCAGCTTAGGAATTGGCAGCTCCTACAATGAGCAGTTCTTC
CASSLGIGSSYNEQFF
>many|TRBV7-9|TRBJ2-7|TRBD2
TGTGCCAGCAGCTCCAATTCCGGAGGCGGGAGGGTCTACGAGCAGTACTTC
CASSSNSGGGRVYEQYF
>many|TRBV7-8|TRBJ1-3|NA
TGTGCCAGCAGCTTAGCGACGGACTCTGGAAACACCATATATTTT
CASSLATDSGNTIYF